The clone carrying this TCR beta chain was detected once. Its antigen is undetermined. Using a J-beta primer mix together with a sample-barcoded 5' primer, a second PCR was run for roughly 6 to 11 cycles. TCRdb passed the 5' RACE reads through MiXCR, listing each CDR3 protein once. The sample lists over 600,000 distinct CDR3 sequences, more than 55% occurring once. The data originate from a study of blood T cells in healthy people across ages. The overall study: Template switching captured about one barcoded beta molecule per two T cells. Findings and caveats of the study: Changes in expanded clonotypes were possibly confounded, as the CMV status of donors was unknown. The study found TCR beta diversity correlated strongly with naive T cell percentage.

Germline CDR1 and CDR2: MGHRA and YSYEKL. The CDR3 contains 17 residues. Donors were systemically healthy Caucasian individuals from Russia aged about 6 to 90 years. The source is a man aged 40-49 years in good health. V is TRBV4-1 and J is TRBJ2-4; D not certain. The J call could be wrong; TRBJ2-7 is a better fit for the DNA end. The material sequenced was blood. The CDR3 DNA reads as TGCGCCAGCAGCCAATTACCCGGCCTGCGTTCGACCCACGAGCAGTACTTC. As protein: CASSQLPGLRSTHEQYF.